This T cell receptor beta chain was sequenced for a study of cytomegalovirus exposure and HLA in healthy donors. CDR3 length: 12 amino acids. Per germline, CDR1 SQVTM and CDR2 ANQGSEA. After removal of 7 bases from V and 5 bases from J, the junction contained 7 bases not matched to a gene. This clone has a handful of counts. Amplification used 60 Vbeta primers and 13 Jbeta primers. Profiled with immunoSEQ multiplex PCR; TCRdb holds only in-frame clones, not every one. The sample records approximately 89,000 clones, roughly 76% being singletons. The rearrangement uses TRBV29-1 and TRBJ2-5; TRBD1 aligns across 7 bases. Sequenced input: PBMCs. The receptor was isolated from a female donor in good health and CMV-seronegative. CDR3 nucleotide sequence: TGCAGCGGCCGGGACAGAGGGGAGACCCAGTACTTC. The encoded protein is CSGRDRGETQYF.